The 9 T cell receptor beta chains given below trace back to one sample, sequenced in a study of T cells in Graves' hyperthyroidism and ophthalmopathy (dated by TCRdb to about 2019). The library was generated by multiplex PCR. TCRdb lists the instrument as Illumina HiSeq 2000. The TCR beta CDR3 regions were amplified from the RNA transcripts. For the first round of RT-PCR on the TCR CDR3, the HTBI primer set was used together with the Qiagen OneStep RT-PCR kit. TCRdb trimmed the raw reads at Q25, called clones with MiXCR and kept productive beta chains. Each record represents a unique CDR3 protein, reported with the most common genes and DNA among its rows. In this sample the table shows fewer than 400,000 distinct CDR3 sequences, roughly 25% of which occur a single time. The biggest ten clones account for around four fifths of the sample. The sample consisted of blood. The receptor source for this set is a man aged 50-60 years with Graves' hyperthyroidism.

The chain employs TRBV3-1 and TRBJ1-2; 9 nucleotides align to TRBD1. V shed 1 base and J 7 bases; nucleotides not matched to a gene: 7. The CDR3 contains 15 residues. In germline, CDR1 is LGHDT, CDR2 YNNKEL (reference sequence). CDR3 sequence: CASSQAGQGSSGYTF. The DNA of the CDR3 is TGTGCCAGCAGCCAAGCGGGACAGGGAAGTAGTGGCTACACCTTC.

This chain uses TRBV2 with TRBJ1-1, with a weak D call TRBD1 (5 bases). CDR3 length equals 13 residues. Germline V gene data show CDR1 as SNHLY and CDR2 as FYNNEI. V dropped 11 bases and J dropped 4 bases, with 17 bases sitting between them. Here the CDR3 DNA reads TGTGCCGGCCTCCAGACAGTGAGCACTGAAGCTTTCTTT. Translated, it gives CAGLQTVSTEAFF.

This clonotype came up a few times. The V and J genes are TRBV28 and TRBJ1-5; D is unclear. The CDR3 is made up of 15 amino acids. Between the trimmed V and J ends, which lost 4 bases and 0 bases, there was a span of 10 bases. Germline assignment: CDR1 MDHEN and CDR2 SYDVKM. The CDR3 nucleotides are TGTGCCAGCAGTTCTAGTGTGGATAGCAATCAGCCCCAGCATTTT. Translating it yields CASSSSVDSNQPQHF.

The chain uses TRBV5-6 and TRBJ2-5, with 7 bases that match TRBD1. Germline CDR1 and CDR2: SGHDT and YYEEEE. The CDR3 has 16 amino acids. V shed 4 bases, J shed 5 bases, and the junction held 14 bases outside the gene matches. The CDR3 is CASSDLREGASETQYF. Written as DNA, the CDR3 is TGTGCCAGCAGCGACCTCCGCGAGGGGGCCTCGGAGACCCAGTACTTC.

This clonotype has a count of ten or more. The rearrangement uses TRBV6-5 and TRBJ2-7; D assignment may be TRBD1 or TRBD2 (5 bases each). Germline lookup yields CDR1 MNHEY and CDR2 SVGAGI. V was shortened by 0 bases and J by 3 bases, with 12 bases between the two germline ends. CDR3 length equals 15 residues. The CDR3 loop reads CASSYSRAGSYEQYF. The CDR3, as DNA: TGTGCCAGCAGTTACTCCCGGGCAGGGAGCTACGAGCAGTACTTC.

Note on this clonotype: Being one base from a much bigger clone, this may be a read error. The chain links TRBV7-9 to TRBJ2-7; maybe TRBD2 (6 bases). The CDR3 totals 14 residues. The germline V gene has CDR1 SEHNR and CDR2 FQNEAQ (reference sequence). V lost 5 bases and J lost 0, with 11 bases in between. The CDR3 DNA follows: TGTGCCAGCAGCGCACCCGGGAGCTCCTACGAGCAGTACTTC. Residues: CASSAPGSSYEQYF.

The CDR3 protein is CASSLSIQDRGLNEQFF. DNA of the CDR3: TGTGCCAGCAGTTTATCGATCCAGGACAGGGGGTTGAATGAGCAGTTCTTC. V usage is TRBV27 and J usage is TRBJ2-1; 10 nucleotides agree with TRBD1. From germline, CDR1 is MNHEY and CDR2 SMNVEV (reference sequence). V shed 0 bases, J shed 7 bases, and the junction held 9 bases outside the gene matches. The CDR3 consists of 17 residues.

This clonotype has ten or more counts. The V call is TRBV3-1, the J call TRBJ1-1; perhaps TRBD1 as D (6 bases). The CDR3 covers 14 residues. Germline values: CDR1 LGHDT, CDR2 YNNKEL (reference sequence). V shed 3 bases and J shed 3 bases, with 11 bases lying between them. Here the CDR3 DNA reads TGTGCCAGCAGCCACGGTAACAGGGACACTGAAGCTTTCTTT. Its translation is CASSHGNRDTEAFF.

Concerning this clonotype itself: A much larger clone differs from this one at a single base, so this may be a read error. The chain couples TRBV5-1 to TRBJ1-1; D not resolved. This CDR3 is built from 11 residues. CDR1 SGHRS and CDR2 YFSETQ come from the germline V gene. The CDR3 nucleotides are TGCGCCAGCAGCTTGGATGGTATTGCTCTCTTT. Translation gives CASSLDGIALF.